Listed below are T cell receptor beta chains from one sample, sequenced in a study of blood T cell repertoires in COVID-19. The repertoire was sequenced with immunoSEQ multiplex PCR; TCRdb's copy has only in-frame clones and lacks some. In the table there are about 160,000 clones, about 90% of which are singletons. The sample consisted of peripheral blood. These receptors all stem from a young man with COVID-19, enrolled during active disease. Both conserved end residues are part of each CDR3. The order of the fields is clone size, D gene, J gene, CDR3 length, V gene, CDR3 protein, CDR3 DNA. A D gene is named only where the DNA matches it firmly. Rows give clone size only sometimes, using once, few, many, or a class for an expanded clone.

NA	NA	TRBJ1-1	17	TRBV18	CASSPLSLAGLNTEAFF	TGTGCCAGCTCACCACTATCCCTGGCAGGCCTGAACACTGAAGCTTTCTTT
NA	NA	TRBJ2-5	13	TRBV28	CASRIGGQETQYF	TGTGCCAGCCGCATCGGAGGTCAAGAGACCCAGTACTTC
NA	NA	TRBJ2-5	14	TRBV24-1	CATSDRNSGETQYF	TGTGCCACCAGTGATCGGAATAGCGGAGAGACCCAGTACTTC
NA	TRBD1	TRBJ1-5	18	TRBV6-2/TRBV6-3	CASSYISGTGLPNQPQHF	TGTGCCAGCAGCTATATAAGCGGGACAGGGCTACCCAATCAGCCCCAGCATTTT
NA	NA	TRBJ2-7	14	TRBV5-4	CASSAGASSYEQYF	TGTGCCAGCAGCGCTGGGGCTAGCTCCTACGAGCAGTACTTC
NA	TRBD1	TRBJ1-2	14	TRBV27	CASSPLGTGYGYTF	TGTGCCAGCAGTCCCCTCGGGACAGGGTATGGCTACACCTTC
NA	NA	TRBJ2-7	14	TRBV5-5	CASSLGGDLYEQYF	TGTGCCAGCAGCTTGGGCGGGGACCTTTACGAGCAGTACTTC
once	TRBD1	TRBJ2-2	16	TRBV5-1	CASTPQGQGITGELFF	TGCGCCAGCACCCCCCAGGGACAGGGTATAACCGGGGAGCTGTTTTTT
NA	NA	TRBJ1-1	15	TRBV5-5	CASSLKTGMNTEAFF	TGTGCCAGCAGCTTAAAGACAGGCATGAACACTGAAGCTTTCTTT
NA	NA	TRBJ2-1	12	TRBV9	CASSASVVEQFF	TGTGCCAGCAGCGCGTCAGTTGTTGAGCAGTTCTTC
NA	NA	TRBJ1-2	13	TRBV28	CASRTGPQVGYTF	TGTGCCAGCAGGACAGGCCCGCAGGTCGGCTACACCTTC
few	NA	TRBJ2-7	14	TRBV9	CASSPTGTSYEQYF	TGTGCCAGCAGCCCAACCGGGACATCCTACGAGCAGTACTTC
few	NA	TRBJ1-2	12	TRBV6-5	CASTPDIYGYTF	TGTGCCAGCACCCCGGACATCTATGGCTACACCTTC
NA	TRBD1	TRBJ1-6	14	TRBV5-1	CASSQQGNNSPLHF	TGCGCCAGCAGCCAACAGGGGAATAATTCACCCCTCCACTTT